Many counts were recorded for the clone carrying this T cell receptor (beta chain). TCRdb independently ran MiXCR on the RT-PCR reads; one entry per CDR3 protein. The repertoire has hundreds of thousands of distinct CDR3 sequences, more than 13% of them found once; the top ten carry roughly 3.9%. The sequencing sample was made of memory CD4+ T cells from blood. The clonotype comes from a female donor in good health, serving as a healthy control.

CDR3 sequence (DNA): TGTGCCAGCAGCGTAGTGCAGACACACACCGGGGAGCTGTTTTTT. It specifies CASSVVQTHTGELFF. V usage is TRBV9 and J usage is TRBJ2-2; no definite D call. In germline, CDR1 is SGDLS, CDR2 YYNGEE. V dropped 0 bases and J dropped 3 bases, with 9 bases sitting between them. This CDR3 contains 15 residues.